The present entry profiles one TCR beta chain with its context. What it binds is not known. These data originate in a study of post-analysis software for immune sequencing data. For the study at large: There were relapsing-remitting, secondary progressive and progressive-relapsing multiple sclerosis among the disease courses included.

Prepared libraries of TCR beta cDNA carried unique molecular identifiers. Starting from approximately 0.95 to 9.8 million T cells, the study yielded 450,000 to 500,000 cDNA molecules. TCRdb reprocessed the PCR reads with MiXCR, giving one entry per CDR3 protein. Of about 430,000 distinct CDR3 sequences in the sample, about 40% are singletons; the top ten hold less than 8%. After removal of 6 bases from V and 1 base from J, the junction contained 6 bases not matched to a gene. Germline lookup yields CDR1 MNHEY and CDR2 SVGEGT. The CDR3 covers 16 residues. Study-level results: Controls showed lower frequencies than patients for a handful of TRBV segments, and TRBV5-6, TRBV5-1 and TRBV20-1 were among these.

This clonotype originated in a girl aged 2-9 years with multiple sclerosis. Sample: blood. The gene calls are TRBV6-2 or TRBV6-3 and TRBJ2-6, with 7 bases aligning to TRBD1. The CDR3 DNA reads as TGTGCCAGCAGACGGACAGGAGCATCTGGGGCCAACGTCCTGACTTTC. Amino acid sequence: CASRRTGASGANVLTF.